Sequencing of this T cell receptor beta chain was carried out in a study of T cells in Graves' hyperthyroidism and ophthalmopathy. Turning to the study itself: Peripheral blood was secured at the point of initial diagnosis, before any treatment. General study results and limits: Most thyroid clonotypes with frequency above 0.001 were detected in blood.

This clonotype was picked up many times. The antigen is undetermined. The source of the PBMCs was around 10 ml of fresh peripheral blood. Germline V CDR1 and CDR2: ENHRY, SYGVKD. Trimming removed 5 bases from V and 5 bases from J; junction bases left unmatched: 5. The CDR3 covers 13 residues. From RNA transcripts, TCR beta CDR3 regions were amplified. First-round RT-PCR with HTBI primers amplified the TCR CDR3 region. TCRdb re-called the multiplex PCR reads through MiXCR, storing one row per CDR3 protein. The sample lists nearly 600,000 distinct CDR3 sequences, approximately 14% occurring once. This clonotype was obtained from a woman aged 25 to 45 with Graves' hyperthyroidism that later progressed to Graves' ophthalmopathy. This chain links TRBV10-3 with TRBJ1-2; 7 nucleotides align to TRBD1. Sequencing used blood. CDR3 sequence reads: CAISPGTAYGYTF. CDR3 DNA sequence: TGTGCCATCAGTCCCGGGACAGCTTATGGCTACACCTTC.